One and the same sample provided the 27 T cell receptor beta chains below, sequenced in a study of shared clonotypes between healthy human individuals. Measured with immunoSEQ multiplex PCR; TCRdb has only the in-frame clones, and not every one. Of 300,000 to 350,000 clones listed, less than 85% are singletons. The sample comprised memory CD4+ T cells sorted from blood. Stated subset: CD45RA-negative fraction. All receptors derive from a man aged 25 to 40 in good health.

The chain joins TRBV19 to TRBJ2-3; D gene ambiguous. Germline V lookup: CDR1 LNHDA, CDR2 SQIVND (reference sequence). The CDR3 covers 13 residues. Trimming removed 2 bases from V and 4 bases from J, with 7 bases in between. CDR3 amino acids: CASSITSPDTQYF. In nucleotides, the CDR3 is TGTGCCAGTAGTATAACTTCTCCAGATACGCAGTATTTT. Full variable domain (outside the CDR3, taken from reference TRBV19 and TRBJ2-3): DGGITQSPKYLFRKEGQNVTLSCEQNLNHDAMYWYRQDPGQGLRLIYYSQIVNDFQKGDIAEGYSVSREKKESFPLTVTSAQKNPTAFYLCASSITSPDTQYFGPGTRLTVL.

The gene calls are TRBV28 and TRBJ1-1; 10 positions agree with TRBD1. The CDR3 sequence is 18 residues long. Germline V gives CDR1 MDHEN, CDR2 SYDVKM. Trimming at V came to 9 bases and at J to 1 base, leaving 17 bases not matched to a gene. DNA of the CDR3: TGTGCCAGTGAATCTACGGTGACAGGGGGCCTAGAGAACACTGAAGCTTTCTTT. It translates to CASESTVTGGLENTEAFF. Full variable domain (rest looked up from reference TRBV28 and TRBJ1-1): DVKVTQSSRYLVKRTGEKVFLECVQDMDHENMFWYRQDPGLGLRLIYFSYDVKMKEKGDIPEGYSVSREKKERFSLILESASTNQTSMYLCASESTVTGGLENTEAFFGQGTRLTVV.

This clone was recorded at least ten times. The CDR3 DNA follows: TGTGCCAGTGGAGTTGCGGGGATCTCTGGAAACACCATATATTTT. Its protein product is CASGVAGISGNTIYF. J is TRBJ1-3 and V is TRBV19; D is undetermined. Germline loops: CDR1 LNHDA, CDR2 SQIVND (reference sequence). The V end was cut by 8 bases, the J end by 0 bases, with 14 bases between. There are 15 residues in the CDR3. Full variable domain (remainder filled in from reference TRBV19 and TRBJ1-3): DGGITQSPKYLFRKEGQNVTLSCEQNLNHDAMYWYRQDPGQGLRLIYYSQIVNDFQKGDIAEGYSVSREKKESFPLTVTSAQKNPTAFYLCASGVAGISGNTIYFGEGSWLTVV.

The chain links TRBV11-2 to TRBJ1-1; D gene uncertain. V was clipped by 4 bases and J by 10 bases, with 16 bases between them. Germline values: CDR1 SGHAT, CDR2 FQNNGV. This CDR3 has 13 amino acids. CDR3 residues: CASSSMGFGGAFF. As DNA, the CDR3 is TGTGCCAGCAGCTCCATGGGGTTCGGAGGAGCTTTCTTT.

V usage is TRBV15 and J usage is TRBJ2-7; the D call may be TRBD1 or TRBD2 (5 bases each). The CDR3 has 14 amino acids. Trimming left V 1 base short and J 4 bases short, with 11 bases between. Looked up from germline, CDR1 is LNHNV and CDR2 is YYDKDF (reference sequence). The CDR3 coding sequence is TGTGCCACCAGCAGAGGGGGGACGATTTACGAGCAGTACTTC. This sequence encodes CATSRGGTIYEQYF. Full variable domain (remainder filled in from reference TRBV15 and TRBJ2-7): DAMVIQNPRYQVTQFGKPVTLSCSQTLNHNVMYWYQQKSSQAPKLLFHYYDKDFNNEADTPDNFQSRRPNTSFCFLDIRSPGLGDTAMYLCATSRGGTIYEQYFGPGTRLTVT.

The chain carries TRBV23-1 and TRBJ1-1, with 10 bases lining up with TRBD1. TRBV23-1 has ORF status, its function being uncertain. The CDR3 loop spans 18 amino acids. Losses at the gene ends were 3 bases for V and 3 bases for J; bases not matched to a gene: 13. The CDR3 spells CASSHGGTGAFRDTEAFF. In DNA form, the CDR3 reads TGCGCCAGCAGTCATGGAGGGACAGGGGCTTTTAGGGACACTGAAGCTTTCTTT.

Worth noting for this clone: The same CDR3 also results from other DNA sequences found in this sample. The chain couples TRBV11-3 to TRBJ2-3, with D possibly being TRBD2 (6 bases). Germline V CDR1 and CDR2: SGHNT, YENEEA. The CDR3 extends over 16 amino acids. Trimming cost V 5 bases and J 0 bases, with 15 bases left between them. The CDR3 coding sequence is TGTGCCAGCAGCCCCGGCGGGGCCTCTAGCACAGATACGCAGTATTTT. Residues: CASSPGGASSTDTQYF. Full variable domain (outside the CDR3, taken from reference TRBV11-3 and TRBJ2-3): EAGVVQSPRYKIIEKKQPVAFWCNPISGHNTLYWYLQNLGQGPELLIRYENEEAVDDSQLPKDRFSAERLKGVDSTLKIQPAELGDSAVYLCASSPGGASSTDTQYFGPGTRLTVL.

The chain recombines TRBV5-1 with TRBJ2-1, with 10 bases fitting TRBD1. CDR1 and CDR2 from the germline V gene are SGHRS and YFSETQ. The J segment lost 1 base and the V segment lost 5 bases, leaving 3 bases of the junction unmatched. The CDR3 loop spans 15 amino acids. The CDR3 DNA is TGCGCCAGCAGACGGACAGGGGGGTCCTACAATGAGCAGTTCTTC. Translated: CASRRTGGSYNEQFF.

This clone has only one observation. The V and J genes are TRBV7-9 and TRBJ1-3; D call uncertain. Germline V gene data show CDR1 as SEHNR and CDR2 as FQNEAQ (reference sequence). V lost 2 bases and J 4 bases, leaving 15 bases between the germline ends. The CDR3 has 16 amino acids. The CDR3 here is CASSLLVTQKGNTIYF. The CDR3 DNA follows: TGTGCCAGCAGCTTACTCGTCACCCAAAAGGGAAACACCATATATTTT.

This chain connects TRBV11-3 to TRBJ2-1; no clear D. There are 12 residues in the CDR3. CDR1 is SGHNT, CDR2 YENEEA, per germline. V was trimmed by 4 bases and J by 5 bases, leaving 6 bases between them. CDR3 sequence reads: CASSSVNNEQFF. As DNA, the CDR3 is TGTGCCAGCAGCTCCGTCAACAATGAGCAGTTCTTC.

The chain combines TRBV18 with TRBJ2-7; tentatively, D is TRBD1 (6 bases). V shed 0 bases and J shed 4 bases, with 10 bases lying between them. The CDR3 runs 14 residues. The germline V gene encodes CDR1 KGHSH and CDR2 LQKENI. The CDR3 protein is CASSPPGQMYEQYF. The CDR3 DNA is TGTGCCAGCTCACCACCGGGACAAATGTACGAGCAGTACTTC.

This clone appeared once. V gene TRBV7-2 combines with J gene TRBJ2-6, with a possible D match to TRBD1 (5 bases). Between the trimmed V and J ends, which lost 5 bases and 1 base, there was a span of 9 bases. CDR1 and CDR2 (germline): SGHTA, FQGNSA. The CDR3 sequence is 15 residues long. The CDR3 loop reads CASSAQGSGANVLTF. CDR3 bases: TGTGCCAGCAGCGCCCAGGGTTCTGGGGCCAACGTCCTGACTTTC. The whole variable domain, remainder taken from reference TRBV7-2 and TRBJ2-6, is GAGVSQSPSNKVTEKGKDVELRCDPISGHTALYWYRQSLGQGLEFLIYFQGNSAPDKSGLPSDRFSAERTGGSVSTLTIQRTQQEDSAVYLCASSAQGSGANVLTFGAGSRLTVL.

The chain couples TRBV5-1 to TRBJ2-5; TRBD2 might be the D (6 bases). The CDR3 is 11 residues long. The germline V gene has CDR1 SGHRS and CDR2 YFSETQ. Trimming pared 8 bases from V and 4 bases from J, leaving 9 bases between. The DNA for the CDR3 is TGCGCCAGTAAGGAGGGAGAGACCCAGTACTTC. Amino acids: CASKEGETQYF.

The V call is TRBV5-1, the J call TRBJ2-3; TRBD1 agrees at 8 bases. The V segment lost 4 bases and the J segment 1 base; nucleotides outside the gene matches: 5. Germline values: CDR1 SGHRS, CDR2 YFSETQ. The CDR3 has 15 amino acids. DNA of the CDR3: TGCGCCAGCAGCGCCCAGGGACAGGGCACAGATACGCAGTATTTT. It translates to CASSAQGQGTDTQYF.

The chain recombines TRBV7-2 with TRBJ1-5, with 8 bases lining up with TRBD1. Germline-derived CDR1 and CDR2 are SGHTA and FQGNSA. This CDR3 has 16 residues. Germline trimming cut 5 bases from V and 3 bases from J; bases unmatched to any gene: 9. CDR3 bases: TGTGCCAGCAGCCCTCCGGGGACAGGTGTCAATCAGCCCCAGCATTTT. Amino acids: CASSPPGTGVNQPQHF.

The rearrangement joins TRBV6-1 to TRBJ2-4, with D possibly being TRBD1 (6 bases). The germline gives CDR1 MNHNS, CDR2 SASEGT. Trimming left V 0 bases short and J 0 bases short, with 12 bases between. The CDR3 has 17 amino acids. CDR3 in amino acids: CASSEAGTRLAKNIQYF. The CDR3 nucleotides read TGTGCCAGCAGTGAAGCGGGGACAAGGCTAGCCAAAAACATTCAGTACTTC.

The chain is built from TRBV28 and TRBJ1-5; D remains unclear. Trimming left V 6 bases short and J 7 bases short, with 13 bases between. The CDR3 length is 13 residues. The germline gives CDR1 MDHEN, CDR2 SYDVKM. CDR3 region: CASSLFRPQPQHF. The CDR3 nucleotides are TGTGCCAGCAGCCTCTTCAGGCCCCAGCCCCAGCATTTT.

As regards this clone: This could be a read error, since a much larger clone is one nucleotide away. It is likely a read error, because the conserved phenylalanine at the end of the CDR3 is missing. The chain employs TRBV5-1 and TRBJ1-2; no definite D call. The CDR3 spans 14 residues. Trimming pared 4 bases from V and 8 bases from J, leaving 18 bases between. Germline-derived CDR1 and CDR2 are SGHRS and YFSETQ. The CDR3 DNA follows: TGCGCCAGCAGCGCCCTCCCGGGAGTAGACGGCTACACCCTC. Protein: CASSALPGVDGYTL.

This CDR3 reads CASSQGTSGEQYF. The CDR3 nucleotides read TGCGCCAGCAGTCAAGGGACTAGCGGCGAGCAGTACTTC. The chain recombines TRBV10-2 with TRBJ2-7; 11 positions agree with TRBD2. Per germline, CDR1 WSHSY and CDR2 SAAADI. The V and J ends lost 5 bases and 6 bases, in that order; junction bases with no gene match: 3. This CDR3 spans 13 amino acids.

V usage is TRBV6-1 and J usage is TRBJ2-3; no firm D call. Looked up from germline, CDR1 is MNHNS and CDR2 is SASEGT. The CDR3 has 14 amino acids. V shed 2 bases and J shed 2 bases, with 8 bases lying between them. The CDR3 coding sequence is TGTGCCAGCAGTGAACCCGGCAACACAGATACGCAGTATTTT. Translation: CASSEPGNTDTQYF.

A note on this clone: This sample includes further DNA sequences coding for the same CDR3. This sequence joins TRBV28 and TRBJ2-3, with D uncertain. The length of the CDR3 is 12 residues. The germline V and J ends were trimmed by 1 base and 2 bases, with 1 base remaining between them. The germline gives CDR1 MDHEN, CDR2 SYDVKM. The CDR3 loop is CASSLSTDTQYF. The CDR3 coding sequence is TGTGCCAGCAGTTTATCCACAGATACGCAGTATTTT.

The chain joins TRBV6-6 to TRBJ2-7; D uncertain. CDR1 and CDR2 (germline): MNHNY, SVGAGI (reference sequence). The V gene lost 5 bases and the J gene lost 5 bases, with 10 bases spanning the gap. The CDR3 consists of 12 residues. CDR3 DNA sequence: TGTGCCAGCAGTACCCCCCTTGACGAGCAGTACTTC. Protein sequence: CASSTPLDEQYF.

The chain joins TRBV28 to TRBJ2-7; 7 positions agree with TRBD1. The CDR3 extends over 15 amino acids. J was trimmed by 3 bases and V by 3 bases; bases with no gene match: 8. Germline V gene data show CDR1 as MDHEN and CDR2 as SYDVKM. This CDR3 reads CASSFHRTGSYEQYF. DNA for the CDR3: TGTGCCAGCAGTTTTCATCGGACAGGCAGCTACGAGCAGTACTTC. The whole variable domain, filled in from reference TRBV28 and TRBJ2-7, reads DVKVTQSSRYLVKRTGEKVFLECVQDMDHENMFWYRQDPGLGLRLIYFSYDVKMKEKGDIPEGYSVSREKKERFSLILESASTNQTSMYLCASSFHRTGSYEQYFGPGTRLTVT.

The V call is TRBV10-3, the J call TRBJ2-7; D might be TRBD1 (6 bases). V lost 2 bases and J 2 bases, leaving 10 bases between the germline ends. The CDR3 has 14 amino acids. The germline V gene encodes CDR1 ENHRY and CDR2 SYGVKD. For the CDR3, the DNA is TGTGCCATCAGTGAGCTCCAGGGGCCCTACGAGCAGTACTTC. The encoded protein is CAISELQGPYEQYF.

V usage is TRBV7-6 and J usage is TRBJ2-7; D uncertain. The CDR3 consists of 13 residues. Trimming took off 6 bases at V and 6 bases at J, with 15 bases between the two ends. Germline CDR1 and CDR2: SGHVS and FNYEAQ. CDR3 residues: CASSSQHGAEQYF. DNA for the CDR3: TGTGCCAGCAGTTCTCAACATGGCGCCGAGCAGTACTTC.

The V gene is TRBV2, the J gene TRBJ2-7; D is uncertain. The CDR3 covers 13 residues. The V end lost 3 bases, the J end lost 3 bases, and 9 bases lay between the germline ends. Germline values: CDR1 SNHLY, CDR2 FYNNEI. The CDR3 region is CASSEYSYYEQYF. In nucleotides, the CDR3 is TGTGCCAGCAGTGAGTACAGCTACTACGAGCAGTACTTC.

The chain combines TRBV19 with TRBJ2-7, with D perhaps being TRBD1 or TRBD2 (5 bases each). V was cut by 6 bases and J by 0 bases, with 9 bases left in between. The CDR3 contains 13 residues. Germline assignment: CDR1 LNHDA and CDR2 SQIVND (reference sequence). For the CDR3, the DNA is TGTGCCAGTAGGCCCGGGACCTCCTACGAGCAGTACTTC. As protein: CASRPGTSYEQYF.